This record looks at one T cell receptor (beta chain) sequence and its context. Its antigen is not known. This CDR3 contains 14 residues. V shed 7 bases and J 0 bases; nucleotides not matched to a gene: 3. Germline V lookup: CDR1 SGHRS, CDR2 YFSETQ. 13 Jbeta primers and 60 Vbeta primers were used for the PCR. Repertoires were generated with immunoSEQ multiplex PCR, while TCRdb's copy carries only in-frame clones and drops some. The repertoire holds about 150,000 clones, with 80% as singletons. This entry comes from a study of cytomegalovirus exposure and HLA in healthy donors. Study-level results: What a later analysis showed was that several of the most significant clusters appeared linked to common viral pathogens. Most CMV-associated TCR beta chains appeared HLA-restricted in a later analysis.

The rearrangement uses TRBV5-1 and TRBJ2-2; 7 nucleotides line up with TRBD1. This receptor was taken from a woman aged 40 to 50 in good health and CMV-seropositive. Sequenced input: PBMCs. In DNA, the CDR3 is TGCGCCAGCCGCGGACAGGCGAACACCGGGGAGCTGTTTTTT. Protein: CASRGQANTGELFF.